The sequence of this TCR beta chain was determined in a study of identical twins. TCRdb itself ran the 5' RACE reads through MiXCR, one entry per CDR3 protein. The sample lists roughly 720,000 distinct CDR3 sequences, over 15% occurring once. These same data were also listed under a study on T cells expressing NK-cell markers. That report adds: Uncertainty persisted over the HCMV specificity of expanded NKG2C+ T cell clones.

Sequencing was done on a sample of PBMCs. This sequence originates from a woman aged 18 to 35 in good health.

This CDR3 is CSARGGADTDTQYF. The CDR3 coding sequence is TGCAGTGCTAGGGGGGGAGCGGACACAGATACGCAGTATTTT. The chain employs TRBV20-1 and TRBJ2-3; tentative D call: TRBD2 (6 bases). CDR1 and CDR2 from the germline V gene are DFQATT and SNEGSKA (reference sequence). Trimming left V 3 bases short and J 2 bases short, with 12 bases between. The CDR3 has 14 amino acids.